This T cell receptor (beta chain) stems from a study of Graves' ophthalmopathy and Graves' hyperthyroidism. Study-wide background: Samples of peripheral blood were obtained at initial diagnosis, prior to treatment of any kind.

The authors amplified TCR beta CDR3 regions from RNA transcripts. An initial RT-PCR round employing HTBI primers preceded a second-round multiplex PCR. TCRdb ran MiXCR on the multiplex PCR reads and lists one entry per CDR3 protein. The table has some 170,000 distinct CDR3 sequences, 30% to 45% seen once; the top ten hold roughly 8.9%. Researchers turned away patients with other autoimmune diseases, uncontrolled infections, pregnancy or lactation. The CDR3 contains 16 residues. The germline V gene encodes CDR1 MNHEY and CDR2 SMNVEV (reference sequence). J was trimmed by 0 bases and V by 3 bases; bases with no gene match: 4.

The source material was peripheral blood. The sequence was collected from a man younger than 45 with Graves' ophthalmopathy. The V and J genes are TRBV27 and TRBJ2-7; TRBD2 matches 11 bases. The CDR3 loop reads CASSFATSGVSYEQYF. CDR3 bases: TGTGCCAGCAGTTTTGCGACTAGCGGGGTCTCCTACGAGCAGTACTTC.